This T cell receptor beta chain was documented in a study of CD8 T cells in ankylosing spondylitis. General study findings and limits: The study identified a TCR beta motif of under ten highly homologous variants that appeared characteristic of ankylosing spondylitis blood. Reports say disease-linked clones showed up significantly more in matched ankylosing spondylitis synovial fluid. Clones linked with disease were CD8+ and fairly uncommon in the peripheral blood.

A quantitative 5'-RACE method, one with molecular barcodes, was used to make TCR beta libraries. Each CDR3 protein gets one entry after TCRdb re-called the 5' RACE reads with MiXCR. The table has tens of thousands of distinct CDR3 sequences, more than 9.5% seen once. This clonotype is labeled medium-sized. Antigen: not known. The CDR3 sequence is 14 residues long. J lost 5 bases, V lost 6 bases, and 11 bases had no gene match. The V gene's germline CDR1 is SQVTM and CDR2 ANQGSEA. The receptor comes from a male donor with ankylosing spondylitis or in good health (not recorded which). The sequencing sample was made of blood, either unsorted or a sorted T cell fraction (not recorded which). The rearrangement uses TRBV29-1 and TRBJ2-5, with 8 positions matching TRBD1. CDR3 nucleotide sequence: TGCAGCGTAGCCTACAGGGGGTCTGGGGAGACCCAGTACTTC. Its protein product is CSVAYRGSGETQYF.